The rows below give T cell receptor beta chains drawn from one sample of a study of cytomegalovirus exposure and HLA in healthy donors. Profiled with immunoSEQ multiplex PCR; TCRdb holds only in-frame clones, not every one. The sample includes roughly 120,000 clones, 80% to 90% of them seen just once. Sample: PBMCs. The receptors come from a man aged 18 to 30 in good health and CMV-seropositive. Both conserved end residues are part of each CDR3. D genes are given only for firm matches. The size field is filled for only some rows; it gives once, few, many or a size class.

j_call,clone_size,d_call,v_call,cdr3_nt,cdr3_aa
TRBJ1-6,NA,NA,TRBV2,TGTGCCAGCAGTGAAGCCGATGGGGAGATTTCACCCCTCCACTTT,CASSEADGEISPLHF
TRBJ2-2,NA,TRBD2,TRBV7-8,TGTGCCAGCAGCGCCCTAGCGGGGTACGACACCGGGGAGCTGTTTTTT,CASSALAGYDTGELFF
TRBJ2-5,NA,NA,TRBV5-6,TGTGCCAGCAGCTTGGCAGGTCCGGAGACCCAGTACTTC,CASSLAGPETQYF
TRBJ2-7,once,NA,TRBV28,TGTGCCAGCAGTTTGCCCCCGGGAACCTACGAGCAGTACTTC,CASSLPPGTYEQYF
TRBJ1-5,NA,TRBD1,TRBV7-2,TGTGCCAGCAGCGCGCCGCCGGGACAGGGGAACAATCAGCCCCAGCATTTT,CASSAPPGQGNNQPQHF
TRBJ2-3,NA,TRBD2,TRBV29-1,TGCAGCGCGAGCGGGGGGGCATCAGATACGCAGTATTTT,CSASGGASDTQYF
TRBJ2-7,NA,NA,TRBV5-6,TGTGCCAGCAGCTTAAAGGCGGCCCGTTCTTACGAGCAGTACTTC,CASSLKAARSYEQYF
TRBJ2-3,NA,NA,TRBV5-1,TGCGCCAGCAGCTTGGTTCCAACAGATACGCAGTATTTT,CASSLVPTDTQYF
TRBJ1-4,NA,TRBD1,TRBV5-1,TGCGCCAGCAGCTTGGCAGGGGGCCCTAATGAAAAACTGTTTTTT,CASSLAGGPNEKLFF
TRBJ1-5,NA,TRBD1,TRBV28,TGTGCCAGCAGTTCCCCAGGGGGAAGCAATCAGCCCCAGCATTTT,CASSSPGGSNQPQHF
TRBJ1-2,many,NA,TRBV2,TGTGCCAGCAGTGTGTCAGGGTCCGGCTACACCTTC,CASSVSGSGYTF
TRBJ2-2,few,NA,TRBV6-6,TGTGCCAGCGGGGGGTTGGGGGCCGGGGAGCTGTTTTTT,CASGGLGAGELFF
TRBJ1-1,NA,NA,TRBV6-6,TGTGCCAGCAGTAGGGGGGGCGGCACTGAAGCTTTCTTT,CASSRGGGTEAFF
TRBJ1-2,NA,TRBD1,TRBV7-6,TGTGCCAGCAGCTCCGCAACAGGGGAGGAGGGCTATGGCTACACCTTC,CASSSATGEEGYGYTF
TRBJ1-4,once,TRBD1,TRBV5-1,TGCGCCAGCAGCTTCAACAAGGACAGGGTCGCCACAACTAATGAAAAACTGTTTTTT,CASSFNKDRVATTNEKLFF
TRBJ2-2,NA,NA,TRBV6-5,TGTGCCAGCAGTTCGGCCGGGGAGCTGTTTTTT,CASSSAGELFF
TRBJ2-5,NA,NA,TRBV7-7,TGTGCTAGCAGCCGTCCGGGTGAGACCCAGTACTTC,CASSRPGETQYF
TRBJ2-7,NA,NA,TRBV19,TGTGCCAGTAGTATAGGGCAGGGCCTGTACTACGAGCAGTACTTC,CASSIGQGLYYEQYF
TRBJ1-4,NA,NA,TRBV28,TGTGCCAGCAGTTTACGAGCGGGGAGGGGGATTGAAAAACTGTTTTTT,CASSLRAGRGIEKLFF
TRBJ2-1,NA,NA,TRBV27,TGTGCCAGCAGTCGGGGGTCCTACAATGAGCAGTTCTTC,CASSRGSYNEQFF
TRBJ2-1,NA,NA,TRBV7-9,TGTGCCAGCAGCTTATTAACACCTGAGCAGTTCTTC,CASSLLTPEQFF
TRBJ1-1,NA,TRBD1,TRBV4-1,TGCGCCAGCAGCCCGTCGGGACAGGGTAACATGAACACTGAAGCTTTCTTT,CASSPSGQGNMNTEAFF
TRBJ1-5,NA,NA,TRBV7-6,TGTGCCAGCAGCTTATATGTTAATCAGCCCCAGCATTTT,CASSLYVNQPQHF
TRBJ1-3,NA,NA,TRBV6-5,TGTGCCAGCAGCCTAGGGAGCTCTGGAAACACCATATATTTT,CASSLGSSGNTIYF
TRBJ2-3,once,NA,TRBV11-2,TGTGCCAGCAGCTTAGCATGGGGAGGCATCACAGATACGCAGTATTTT,CASSLAWGGITDTQYF
TRBJ1-2,NA,TRBD1,TRBV19,TGTGCCAGTAGCCTAAGAGAGACAGGGCCCATCTATGGCTACACCTTC,CASSLRETGPIYGYTF
TRBJ2-7,NA,NA,TRBV7-9,TGTGCCAGCAGCTTAGTGGCAAGTGCCTACGAGCAGTACTTC,CASSLVASAYEQYF
TRBJ1-1,NA,NA,TRBV7-2,TGTGCCAGCAGCCCCGGACAGATGAACACTGAAGCTTTCTTT,CASSPGQMNTEAFF
TRBJ2-3,NA,TRBD1,TRBV4-3,TGCGCCAGCAGCCGAGGGACAGGCTCCACAGATACGCAGTATTTT,CASSRGTGSTDTQYF
TRBJ1-5,once,NA,TRBV6-1,TGTGCCAGCAGTGAATCGACAGTCTATTATAGCAATCAGCCCCAGCATTTT,CASSESTVYYSNQPQHF
TRBJ2-1,NA,TRBD2,TRBV27,TGTGCCAGCAGTTTGGGACTAGCGGGGACTTACAATGAGCAGTTCTTC,CASSLGLAGTYNEQFF
TRBJ2-5,NA,NA,TRBV5-1,TGCGCCAGCAGCTTGATGACAGCTCAAGAGACCCAGTACTTC,CASSLMTAQETQYF
TRBJ2-7,NA,TRBD1,TRBV14,TGTGCCAGCAGCCAAGAGAGGACAGGGCCTCTCGAGCAGTACTTC,CASSQERTGPLEQYF
TRBJ2-3,NA,NA,TRBV2,TGTGCCAGCCATGAGAGCGGGACAGATACGCAGTATTTT,CASHESGTDTQYF
TRBJ2-1,NA,NA,TRBV7-6,TGTGCCAGCAGCTTCGGACAGAGTTTGAATGAGCAGTTCTTC,CASSFGQSLNEQFF
TRBJ1-5,few,TRBD1,TRBV10-3,TGTGCCATCAGTGTGACAGGGGAAAAAGCTCAGCCCCAGCATTTT,CAISVTGEKAQPQHF
TRBJ1-4,NA,NA,TRBV7-6,TGTGCCAGCAACGACAGGCCTAATGAAAAACTGTTTTTT,CASNDRPNEKLFF
TRBJ1-1,once,NA,TRBV28,TGTGCCAGCAGTCTCTACTACAGGGAGATGAACACTGAAGCTTTCTTT,CASSLYYREMNTEAFF
TRBJ1-5,few,NA,TRBV6-5,TGTGCCAGCAGTTACTCGGAGGGATACAATGCTCCCCAGCATTTT,CASSYSEGYNAPQHF
TRBJ2-5,NA,TRBD1,TRBV6-5,TGTGCCAGCAGGCGGACAGGGTGGGAGACCCAGTACTTC,CASRRTGWETQYF
TRBJ1-1,NA,NA,TRBV5-1,TGCGCCAGCAGCTTGTATGGCAGGGGAATGAGTGAAGCTTTCTTT,CASSLYGRGMSEAFF
TRBJ2-7,NA,TRBD2,TRBV9,TGTGCCAGCAGCGTAGGTGTGGGGGAGGGCTCCTACGAGCAGTACTTC,CASSVGVGEGSYEQYF
TRBJ2-5,few,TRBD2,TRBV6-1,TGTGCCAGCAGTGAAGCAGCGGGGGGGTACGAGACCCAGTACTTC,CASSEAAGGYETQYF
TRBJ2-5,NA,NA,TRBV5-1,TGCGCCAGCAGCTTGGAGGCTAGCTTAGGACTCGAGACCCAGTACTTC,CASSLEASLGLETQYF
TRBJ2-5,NA,TRBD1,TRBV14,TGTGCCAGCAGTCGACAGGGGCGGGAGACCCAGTACTTC,CASSRQGRETQYF
TRBJ2-2,NA,NA,TRBV4-3,TGCGCCAGCAGCCAAGAAGAGGGTTGGCCCGGGGAGCTGTTTTTT,CASSQEEGWPGELFF
TRBJ1-2,NA,NA,TRBV5-6,TGTGCCAGCAGCTTGCGCGGGGCTATCTCCTATGGCTACACCTTC,CASSLRGAISYGYTF
TRBJ1-6,NA,NA,TRBV13,TGTGCCAGCAGCTCTGACAGCAGACAGGAGAATTCACCCCTCCACTTT,CASSSDSRQENSPLHF
TRBJ1-1,NA,NA,TRBV5-4,TGTGCCAGCAGCTTGGCGGTCGTTGCGGGGGGGGCGGGAGCTGAAGCTTTCTTT,CASSLAVVAGGAGAEAFF
TRBJ1-4,NA,NA,TRBV7-9,TGTGCCAGCAGCTTTGGGCTGAATGAAAAACTGTTTTTT,CASSFGLNEKLFF
TRBJ2-7,once,TRBD1,TRBV9,TGTGCCAGCAGCGTACCCGGGACAGCTGGCCTCCTCTACTTC,CASSVPGTAGLLYF
TRBJ1-1,NA,TRBD1,TRBV18,TGTGCCAGCTCAGGGACAGTTATGAACACTGAAGCTTTCTTT,CASSGTVMNTEAFF